This T cell receptor (beta chain) comes out of a study of OX40 agonist ivuxolimab in advanced cancers. General study results and limits: At 0.1 to 3.0 mg/kg and by week 6, CD4+ and CD8+ T cells in the blood had expanded clonally.

Clones were read by immunoSEQ multiplex PCR, and TCRdb kept only the in-frame ones, dropping some. The table shows roughly 42,000 clones, with less than 95% occurring only once. The CDR3 extends over 15 amino acids. V was clipped by 5 bases and J by 5 bases, with 15 bases between them. Germline CDR1 reads MDHEN; CDR2 reads SYDVKM. On this clone itself: The antigen is unknown.

V usage is TRBV28 and J usage is TRBJ1-4, with D uncertain. Sequences were derived from CD4+ or CD8+ T cells sorted from blood, sampled in a trial of the OX40 agonist ivuxolimab. This receptor was identified in an adult with an advanced solid tumor such as melanoma, head and neck, liver or kidney cancer. For the CDR3, the DNA is TGTGCCAGCAGTAACCTCGGCCCGAGGAATGAAAAACTGTTTTTT. Translation: CASSNLGPRNEKLFF. The full variable domain, with the rest looked up from reference TRBV28 and TRBJ1-4, is DVKVTQSSRYLVKRTGEKVFLECVQDMDHENMFWYRQDPGLGLRLIYFSYDVKMKEKGDIPEGYSVSREKKERFSLILESASTNQTSMYLCASSNLGPRNEKLFFGSGTQLSVL.